Included here is one T cell receptor (beta chain) sequence, with context. The data derive from a study of CD8 T cells in Susac syndrome. Random hexamers primed reverse transcription of about 0.45 to 1 ug RNA. TCR beta CDR3 was amplified by immunoSEQ covering 54 Vbeta and 13 Jbeta. TCRdb reanalysed the immunoSEQ multiplex PCR reads using MiXCR and keeps one entry per CDR3 protein. The data hold some 400,000 distinct CDR3 sequences, with about 85% observed a single time. CDR1 MNHNS and CDR2 SASEGT come from the germline V gene. Trimming cost V 0 bases and J 7 bases, with 10 bases left between them. The CDR3 is made up of 14 amino acids. CD8+ and CD4+ T cells from blood underwent TCR beta sequencing, which was carried out in a high-throughput format.

This clonotype originated in a human donor with multiple sclerosis. The chain employs TRBV6-1 and TRBJ2-1; D gene uncertain. Sequencing input: CD8+ T cells from PBMCs. Here the CDR3 reads CASSEAGRWNEQFF. DNA for the CDR3: TGTGCCAGCAGTGAAGCGGGTAGGTGGAATGAGCAGTTCTTC.